This TCR beta chain was documented in a study of metastatic and nonmetastatic thyroid tumors. General study results and limits: It was reported that TCR beta diversity was significantly higher in malignant thyroid tumors than benign nodules, in blood and tumor.

Patients underwent thyroid surgery, and none had received any treatment before it. TCRdb reanalyzed the PCR reads with MiXCR. The sample includes over 25,000 clones, roughly 4.2% of them seen just once. Concerning this clone itself: Its antigen remains unknown.

From germline, CDR1 is SGHRS and CDR2 YFSETQ. The CDR3 extends over 12 amino acids. V was trimmed by 8 bases and J by 0 bases, leaving 7 bases between them. The material sequenced was blood. The V call is TRBV5-1, the J call TRBJ2-3; D not certain. This clonotype was obtained from a female donor with papillary thyroid cancer or a benign thyroid nodule (not recorded which). Some clones in this sample may be carry-over from other donors' samples. CDR3 in amino acids: CASSSSTDTQYF. CDR3 coding DNA: TGCGCCAGTTCGTCTAGCACAGATACGCAGTATTTT. The complete variable domain, with remaining parts taken from reference TRBV5-1 and TRBJ2-3, reads KAGVTQTPRYLIKTRGQQVTLSCSPISGHRSVSWYQQTPGQGLQFLFEYFSETQRNKGNFPGRFSGRQFSNSRSEMNVSTLELGDSALYLCASSSSTDTQYFGPGTRLTVL.